Listed below are T cell receptor beta chains from one sample, sequenced in a study of blood T cell repertoires in COVID-19. Sequencing was performed with immunoSEQ multiplex PCR; in TCRdb, only in-frame clones are kept and a portion is missing. This sample has a few hundred thousand clones, with roughly 91% found just once. The specimen was PBMCs or T cells enriched from blood (not recorded which). The receptors derive from a man aged 25-40 years in a cohort exposed to, infected with or recovered from COVID-19 (not recorded which). The CDR3 runs from the conserved cysteine through the conserved F or W. Expanded clones are given a class, and other clones once, few, many or no size at all.

j_call: TRBJ2-2
v_call: TRBV5-4
clone_size: NA
cdr3_aa: CASSRSVMVTNTGELFF

j_call: TRBJ2-6
v_call: TRBV6-5
clone_size: NA
cdr3_aa: CASRPPGSGANVLTF

j_call: TRBJ1-2
v_call: TRBV9
clone_size: NA
cdr3_aa: CASSLDRRYGYTF

j_call: TRBJ1-4
v_call: TRBV6-5
clone_size: NA
cdr3_aa: CASSYFRGANEKLFF

j_call: TRBJ2-2
v_call: TRBV4-1
clone_size: NA
cdr3_aa: CASSQAGLAGVGELFF

j_call: TRBJ2-7
v_call: TRBV19
clone_size: NA
cdr3_aa: CASKAGQGYSYEQYF

j_call: TRBJ1-4
v_call: TRBV29-1
clone_size: few
cdr3_aa: CSVSGSGKLFF

j_call: TRBJ2-2
v_call: TRBV24-1
clone_size: NA
cdr3_aa: CATSDFGQGVSETGELFF

j_call: TRBJ2-5
v_call: TRBV19
clone_size: NA
cdr3_aa: CASSIRGTSGRNPLGLETQYF

j_call: TRBJ2-1
v_call: TRBV5-1
clone_size: NA
cdr3_aa: CASSRAPGTSAYNEQFF

j_call: TRBJ2-1
v_call: TRBV18
clone_size: NA
cdr3_aa: CASSPDRVTYNEQFF

j_call: TRBJ2-1
v_call: TRBV6-2/TRBV6-3
clone_size: once
cdr3_aa: CASSRPGLAGGGEQFF

j_call: TRBJ1-5
v_call: TRBV10-2
clone_size: once
cdr3_aa: CASRGEIGGRLGLLDQPQHF

j_call: TRBJ2-1
v_call: TRBV12-3/TRBV12-4
clone_size: NA
cdr3_aa: CASSPTGLAYFF

j_call: TRBJ2-3
v_call: TRBV28
clone_size: NA
cdr3_aa: CASSSPDTLTDTQYF

j_call: TRBJ2-5
v_call: TRBV15
clone_size: NA
cdr3_aa: CATSGGLAGGETQYF

j_call: TRBJ2-1
v_call: TRBV3-1/TRBV3-2
clone_size: NA
cdr3_aa: CASSQVGGSGAYNEQFF

j_call: TRBJ1-1
v_call: TRBV6-2/TRBV6-3
clone_size: NA
cdr3_aa: CASSPGTVNTEAFF

j_call: TRBJ2-1
v_call: TRBV28
clone_size: NA
cdr3_aa: CASSLVGGQTYNEQFF

j_call: TRBJ1-6
v_call: TRBV2
clone_size: once
cdr3_aa: CASRRGDLGNSPLHF

j_call: TRBJ1-5
v_call: TRBV6-5
clone_size: NA
cdr3_aa: CASSPARGNQPQHF

j_call: TRBJ2-1
v_call: TRBV9
clone_size: NA
cdr3_aa: CASSVGGGNNEQFF

j_call: TRBJ2-1
v_call: TRBV28
clone_size: NA
cdr3_aa: CASSRTRPPYNEQFF

j_call: TRBJ2-5
v_call: TRBV25-1
clone_size: NA
cdr3_aa: CASSETRDQETQYF

j_call: TRBJ1-5
v_call: TRBV28
clone_size: NA
cdr3_aa: CASSFGGVWTIQPQHF

j_call: TRBJ1-1
v_call: TRBV27
clone_size: NA
cdr3_aa: CASAGGNTEAFF

j_call: TRBJ2-3
v_call: TRBV11-3
clone_size: NA
cdr3_aa: CASSTRQGPTDTQYF

j_call: TRBJ2-1
v_call: TRBV24-1
clone_size: NA
cdr3_aa: CATSENRVSYNEQFF

j_call: TRBJ2-7
v_call: TRBV5-1
clone_size: NA
cdr3_aa: CASRTNDRPPYEQYF

j_call: TRBJ1-5
v_call: TRBV24-1
clone_size: once
cdr3_aa: CATKGQGSHQPQHF

j_call: TRBJ1-1
v_call: TRBV7-9
clone_size: NA
cdr3_aa: CASNSGGNTEAFF

j_call: TRBJ2-7
v_call: TRBV5-1
clone_size: NA
cdr3_aa: CASSLLPDSISYEQYF

j_call: TRBJ2-1
v_call: TRBV19
clone_size: NA
cdr3_aa: CASSIGRLAGYNEQFF

j_call: TRBJ1-5
v_call: TRBV7-2
clone_size: NA
cdr3_aa: CASSFKTGPYSNQPQHF

j_call: TRBJ1-1
v_call: TRBV6-5
clone_size: NA
cdr3_aa: CASSPGTAAAEAFF

j_call: TRBJ1-1
v_call: TRBV11-2
clone_size: NA
cdr3_aa: CASTVLGGYTEAFF

j_call: TRBJ1-2
v_call: TRBV15
clone_size: NA
cdr3_aa: CATSRAKGTGAGYTF

j_call: TRBJ2-5
v_call: TRBV7-3
clone_size: NA
cdr3_aa: CASSPPGEETQYF

j_call: TRBJ1-5
v_call: TRBV14
clone_size: NA
cdr3_aa: CASSQGNSNNQPQHF

j_call: TRBJ2-7
v_call: TRBV18
clone_size: NA
cdr3_aa: CASSPSSQGANYEQYF

j_call: TRBJ2-1
v_call: TRBV4-1
clone_size: NA
cdr3_aa: CASSQDVRQGNEQFF

j_call: TRBJ1-2
v_call: TRBV7-9
clone_size: NA
cdr3_aa: CASSLYGGRENYGYTF

j_call: TRBJ2-1
v_call: TRBV7-9
clone_size: NA
cdr3_aa: CASSSLAGGGDEQFF